The present TCR beta chain was sequenced within a study of regulatory T cells in long-lasting Graves disease. This clonotype was picked up many times. The antigen is unknown. The study's findings and limits: TRBV28, TRBJ1-2 and TRBJ2-5 were favored in persistent disease.

Investigators prepared the TCR beta libraries by applying iRepertoire HTBI primers and Arm-PCR of CDR3 regions. TCRdb ran MiXCR on the multiplex PCR reads and lists one entry per CDR3 protein. Here the sample spans around 360,000 distinct CDR3 sequences, roughly 17% being singletons. Germline V gene lookup returns CDR1 SEHNR and CDR2 FQNEAQ (reference sequence). V trimming: 7 bases; J trimming: 5 bases; junction bases outside the gene matches: 14. The CDR3 has 16 residues. Time point noted: newly diagnosed GD, antithyroid drugs for less than 3 months. Researchers made the TCR library from RNA that was extracted from PBMCs. These data also featured in a second study, about T cells in Graves' hyperthyroidism and ophthalmopathy. As reported in that work: Uncontrolled infection, other autoimmune disease, pregnancy or lactation barred patients from enrollment. The majority of expanded thyroid clonotypes above 0.001 also appeared in blood. Before onset, ophthalmopathy was predicted by the model a median roughly 6.8 months earlier.

This TCR came from a young woman with Graves disease. This sample comprised peripheral blood mononuclear cells (PBMCs), obtained at new diagnosis, from a patient treated with antithyroid drugs. V gene TRBV7-9 combines with J gene TRBJ2-3; 8 bases are shared with TRBD2. The CDR3 loop reads CASIPIPAGVLDTQYF. The CDR3 DNA follows: TGTGCCAGCATCCCCATTCCAGCGGGAGTTCTAGATACGCAGTATTTT.